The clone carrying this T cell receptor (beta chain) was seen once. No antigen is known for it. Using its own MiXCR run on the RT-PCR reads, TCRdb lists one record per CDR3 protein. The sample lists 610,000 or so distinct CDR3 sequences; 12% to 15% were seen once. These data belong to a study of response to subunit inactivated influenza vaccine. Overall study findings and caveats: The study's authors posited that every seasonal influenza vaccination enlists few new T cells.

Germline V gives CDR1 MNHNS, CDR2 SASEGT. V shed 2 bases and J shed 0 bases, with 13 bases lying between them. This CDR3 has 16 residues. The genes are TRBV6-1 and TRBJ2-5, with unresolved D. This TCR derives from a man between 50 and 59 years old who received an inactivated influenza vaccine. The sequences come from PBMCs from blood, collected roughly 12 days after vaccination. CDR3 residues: CASSEMAADYQETQYF. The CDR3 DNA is TGTGCCAGCAGTGAAATGGCAGCAGATTACCAAGAGACCCAGTACTTC.